Listed here are 5 T cell receptor beta chains from one sample, sequenced in a study of blood T cells in healthy people across ages. A second PCR, run for about 7 to 11 cycles, used a sample-barcoded 5' primer plus a J-beta primer mix. MiXCR, run by TCRdb on the 5' RACE reads, gives a single entry per CDR3 protein. The sample shows under 2 million distinct CDR3 sequences, roughly 32% of them seen only once. Sequenced sample: blood. Receptors originate from a woman in her 30s in good health.

The chain links TRBV29-1 to TRBJ2-3, with 7 bases that match TRBD1. There are 15 residues in the CDR3. CDR1 and CDR2 (germline): SQVTM, ANQGSEA. Unmatched junction bases numbered 15, after V lost 6 bases and J lost 6 bases. CDR3 loop: CSVGHGQVSGDTQYF. The CDR3 nucleotides are TGCAGCGTCGGTCACGGACAGGTATCTGGTGATACGCAGTATTTT.

The CDR3 DNA follows: TGCGCCAGCAGCCTCATGGCGGGAGCGGGAGATACGCAGTATTTT. Protein: CASSLMAGAGDTQYF. The chain employs TRBV5-1 and TRBJ2-3, with 7 bases identical to TRBD2. This CDR3 has 15 amino acids. The germline V gene encodes CDR1 SGHRS and CDR2 YFSETQ. With 4 bases clipped from V and 5 bases from J, the junction kept 10 bases outside the gene matches.

This clonotype occurred a few times. This chain uses TRBV6-1 with TRBJ2-7, with 8 bases identical to TRBD2. The CDR3 has 16 residues. V trimming: 0 bases; J trimming: 2 bases; junction bases outside the gene matches: 6. Germline CDR1 reads MNHNS; CDR2 reads SASEGT. The CDR3 nucleotides are TGTGCCAGCAGTGAAGCATGGGGAGCGGGAGCCTACGAGCAGTACTTC. Its protein is CASSEAWGAGAYEQYF.

The chain combines TRBV6-1 with TRBJ2-7, with TRBD2 as a possible D gene (6 bases). The CDR3 is made up of 15 amino acids. V was clipped by 3 bases and J by 3 bases, with 15 bases between them. Per the germline V gene, CDR1 is MNHNS and CDR2 is SASEGT. The CDR3 sequence is CASSDRRGPGYEQYF. CDR3 nucleotide sequence: TGTGCCAGCAGTGATAGGCGGGGCCCAGGCTACGAGCAGTACTTC.

The genes are TRBV27 and TRBJ1-1; D is uncertain. This CDR3 is built from 15 residues. Trimming pared 0 bases from V and 1 base from J, leaving 9 bases between. From germline, CDR1 is MNHEY and CDR2 SMNVEV (reference sequence). The CDR3, as DNA: TGTGCCAGCAGTTTATCCCCTCAGGAGAACACTGAAGCTTTCTTT. It specifies CASSLSPQENTEAFF.